Each of the 30 T cell receptor beta chains below was sequenced from the same sample in a study of technical replicates of blood from a handful of donors. This table comes from immunoSEQ multiplex PCR, and its TCRdb copy is limited to in-frame clones, with some not included. The sample lists about 88,000 clones; around 94% were seen once. Sequencing input: T cells isolated from PBMCs. The receptors were sampled from a human donor in good health.

The J gene is TRBJ2-7, the V gene TRBV4-2; 11 positions match TRBD2. CDR3 length: 15 amino acids. With V trimmed by 2 bases and J by 3 bases, 3 bases remained unmatched. The germline gives CDR1 LGHNA, CDR2 YNFKEQ. The CDR3 sequence: CASSQLGTSGYEQYF. Written as DNA, the CDR3 is TGTGCCAGCAGCCAACTTGGGACTAGCGGCTACGAGCAGTACTTC.

CDR3 loop: CASSRGGAYEQYF. In DNA, the CDR3 is TGTGCCAGCAGTCGGGGGGGGGCCTACGAGCAGTACTTC. The rearrangement uses TRBV7-6 and TRBJ2-7, with 8 bases lining up with TRBD2. Germline-derived CDR1 and CDR2 are SGHVS and FNYEAQ. This CDR3 has 13 amino acids. Losses at the gene ends were 6 bases for V and 2 bases for J; bases not matched to a gene: 3.

V is TRBV6-1 and J is TRBJ2-3, with 7 bases lining up with TRBD1. V shed 6 bases and J 2 bases; nucleotides not matched to a gene: 5. CDR3 length: 14 residues. The germline V gene encodes CDR1 MNHNS and CDR2 SASEGT. The CDR3: CASRLTGTTDTQYF. Written as DNA, the CDR3 is TGTGCCAGCAGACTGACAGGGACCACAGATACGCAGTATTTT.

This clone was picked up one time. The chain has TRBV6-5 and TRBJ2-7; TRBD2 aligns across 9 bases. Germline loops: CDR1 MNHEY, CDR2 SVGAGI. V was pared by 6 bases and J by 3 bases, with 6 bases of the junction left unmatched. The CDR3 is 14 residues long. CDR3 nucleotides: TGTGCCAGCAGGCGGGAGGGCCGGTTCTACGAGCAGTACTTC. It encodes CASRREGRFYEQYF.

This clone appeared a single time. The rearrangement joins TRBV29-1 to TRBJ2-1; TRBD2 aligns across 7 bases. CDR3 size: 14 residues. V dropped 6 bases and J dropped 1; count of bases not matched to a gene: 6. CDR1 SQVTM and CDR2 ANQGSEA come from the germline V gene. The CDR3 nucleotides are TGCAGCGTCCCACTAGCGCGGTCCTACAATGAGCAGTTCTTC. Protein sequence: CSVPLARSYNEQFF.

The table lists this clone with many counts. The chain carries TRBV19 and TRBJ2-1; unclear D gene. CDR1 LNHDA and CDR2 SQIVND come from the germline V gene (reference sequence). This CDR3 has 10 residues. Trimming cost V 10 bases and J 8 bases, with 9 bases left between them. The CDR3 region is CAKMADEQFF. CDR3 nucleotide sequence: TGTGCCAAGATGGCCGATGAGCAGTTCTTC.

This sequence joins TRBV11-2 and TRBJ2-7, with D possibly TRBD1 on 5 matching bases. V lost 5 bases and J 3 bases, leaving 20 bases between the germline ends. The CDR3 spans 16 residues. The germline V gene has CDR1 SGHAT and CDR2 FQNNGV. The CDR3 is CASSLWGSSVIYEQYF. CDR3 DNA sequence: TGTGCCAGCAGCCTTTGGGGCTCATCAGTTATCTACGAGCAGTACTTC.

The rearrangement uses TRBV4-1 and TRBJ2-7; TRBD2 is a possible D gene (5 bases). The CDR3 is made up of 13 amino acids. Germline-derived CDR1 and CDR2 are MGHRA and YSYEKL. The V gene lost 4 bases and the J gene lost 0 bases, with 7 bases spanning the gap. The CDR3 loop reads CASSRGLSYEQYF. The CDR3, as DNA: TGCGCCAGCAGCCGAGGGCTCTCCTACGAGCAGTACTTC.

With respect to this clone: An end of the junction differs from the germline gene, which may be a read error. This chain links TRBV11-1 with TRBJ1-2, with D possibly matching TRBD1 (6 bases). Germline CDR1 is SGHAT and CDR2 is FQDESV (reference sequence). The CDR3 runs to 12 residues. CDR3: CASSETGKGPFF. The DNA for the CDR3 is TGTGCCAGCAGCGAAACAGGGAAAGGTCCCTTCTTC.

V usage is TRBV6-5 and J usage is TRBJ2-7; tentatively, D is TRBD2 (5 bases). Trimming cost V 7 bases and J 5 bases, with 12 bases left between them. There are 12 residues in the CDR3. Germline loops: CDR1 MNHEY, CDR2 SVGAGI. DNA of the CDR3: TGTGCCAGCAAGGGAGACGCCAACGAGCAGTACTTC. Protein: CASKGDANEQYF.

This chain joins TRBV4-1 and TRBJ1-3; D remains unclear. The V gene's germline CDR1 is MGHRA and CDR2 YSYEKL. The CDR3 is made up of 15 amino acids. Trimming removed 4 bases at V and 3 bases at J, with 13 bases between. CDR3 region: CASSRQRGSGNTIYF. CDR3 in DNA: TGCGCCAGCAGCCGTCAGCGCGGTAGTGGAAACACCATATATTTT.

V is TRBV10-2 and J is TRBJ2-3; 8 nucleotides agree with TRBD1. CDR3 length: 15 amino acids. V shed 8 bases and J 0 bases; nucleotides not matched to a gene: 7. Germline-derived CDR1 and CDR2 are WSHSY and SAAADI. CDR3: CASCFPGGSTDTQYF. For the CDR3, the DNA is TGCGCCAGCTGCTTCCCAGGGGGCAGCACAGATACGCAGTATTTT.

The chain carries TRBV11-3 and TRBJ1-1; possibly TRBD1 for D (5 bases). Germline V gives CDR1 SGHNT, CDR2 YENEEA. The CDR3 runs 14 residues. V lost 5 bases and J lost 4, with 14 bases in between. The chain's CDR3 is CASSGAGGSTEAFF. The CDR3 nucleotides are TGTGCCAGCAGCGGCGCCGGGGGGTCCACTGAAGCTTTCTTT.

This chain connects TRBV7-3 to TRBJ2-3, with D unclear. V gave up 0 bases and J gave up 5 bases, with 6 bases separating them. In germline, CDR1 is SGHTA, CDR2 FQGTGA. The CDR3 contains 13 residues. CDR3 protein: CASSLTFGDTQYF. In nucleotides, the CDR3 is TGTGCCAGCAGCTTAACGTTCGGAGATACGCAGTATTTT.

The CDR3 nucleotides are TGTGCCAGCGAACAGCGGGGGGCCGGGGATACGCAGTATTTT. Translation gives CASEQRGAGDTQYF. The chain combines TRBV9 with TRBJ2-3; 9 bases agree with TRBD2. Germline-derived CDR1 and CDR2 are SGDLS and YYNGEE. Germline trimming cut 7 bases from V and 6 bases from J; bases unmatched to any gene: 9. CDR3 length: 14 amino acids.

Written as DNA, the CDR3 is TGTGCCAGCGCAATACAGGCCTACCAGCGGGGGAACTCCTACGAGCAGTACTTC. Its protein is CASAIQAYQRGNSYEQYF. V gene TRBV14 combines with J gene TRBJ2-7, with TRBD2 matching over 8 bases. V was pared by 8 bases and J by 0 bases, with 18 bases of the junction left unmatched. The germline V gene has CDR1 SGHDN and CDR2 FVKESK. This CDR3 has 18 residues.

This sequence joins TRBV11-3 and TRBJ2-4; D remains ambiguous. Between the trimmed V and J ends, which lost 1 base and 2 bases, there was a span of 12 bases. The germline gives CDR1 SGHNT, CDR2 YENEEA. This CDR3 spans 16 amino acids. In nucleotides, the CDR3 is TGTGCCAGCAGCTTAGTAAGCCATGGTCCCAAAAACATTCAGTACTTC. It specifies CASSLVSHGPKNIQYF.

This clone has only one observation. The chain has TRBV25-1 and TRBJ2-7; 10 bases map to TRBD1. Germline CDR1 reads MGHDK; CDR2 reads SYGVNS. This CDR3 comprises 15 residues. Unmatched junction bases numbered 4, after V lost 4 bases and J lost 1 base. CDR3 region: CASSGLGQGSYEQYF. The DNA for the CDR3 is TGTGCCAGCAGTGGCCTGGGACAGGGGTCCTACGAGCAGTACTTC.

The count of this clone is one. This chain links TRBV10-3 with TRBJ2-1; TRBD2 aligns across 8 bases. The CDR3 has 16 amino acids. The trim removed 0 bases at V and 9 bases at J, leaving 10 bases unmatched. From germline, CDR1 is ENHRY and CDR2 SYGVKD. CDR3: CAISESMAGGRGEQFF. CDR3 sequence (DNA): TGTGCCATCAGTGAGTCGATGGCGGGGGGCCGTGGTGAGCAGTTCTTC.

This chain connects TRBV15 to TRBJ2-7; D not certain. Trimming shortened V by 3 bases and J by 2 bases, and 5 bases separated the two germline ends. The CDR3 has 12 residues. The germline gives CDR1 LNHNV, CDR2 YYDKDF (reference sequence). The CDR3 region has the DNA TGTGCCACCAGCAGCCCTCCCTACGAGCAGTACTTC. This encodes CATSSPPYEQYF.

The V call is TRBV7-6, the J call TRBJ2-1; 8 bases line up with TRBD1. The germline CDR1 and CDR2 sequences are SGHVS and FNYEAQ. The length of the CDR3 is 13 residues. The junction had 6 bases not matched to a gene; V was cut back by 5 bases and J by 9 bases. CDR3 in amino acids: CASSQGQASEQFF. Written as DNA, the CDR3 is TGTGCCAGCAGCCAGGGACAGGCTAGTGAGCAGTTCTTC.

The rearrangement links TRBV6-1 to TRBJ1-6; TRBD1 matches 11 bases. The trim removed 8 bases at V and 11 bases at J, leaving 11 bases unmatched. The CDR3 is 15 residues long. The germline CDR1 and CDR2 sequences are MNHNS and SASEGT. The CDR3 is CASEGQGVPFAPLHF. The CDR3 DNA reads as TGTGCCAGCGAGGGACAGGGGGTACCATTCGCACCCCTCCACTTT.

V gene TRBV11-3 combines with J gene TRBJ2-2; D may be TRBD2 (5 bases). V was pared by 5 bases and J by 5 bases, with 9 bases between. CDR1 is SGHNT and CDR2 is YENEEA in the germline V gene. This CDR3 is 13 amino acids long. DNA for the CDR3: TGTGCCAGCAGCCCCCGAGGGACCGGGGAGCTGTTTTTT. Amino acid sequence: CASSPRGTGELFF.

The chain couples TRBV7-7 to TRBJ2-1, with 7 bases matching TRBD1. V gave up 5 bases and J gave up 1 base; unmatched junction bases: 2. The CDR3 totals 14 residues. Germline CDR1 SSHAT, CDR2 FNYEAQ (reference sequence). The CDR3 region is CASSQGQSYNEQFF. CDR3 coding DNA: TGTGCCAGCAGCCAGGGACAGTCCTACAATGAGCAGTTCTTC.

The chain has TRBV9 and TRBJ2-5; 9 positions agree with TRBD2. Germline loops: CDR1 SGDLS, CDR2 YYNGEE. J lost 4 bases, V lost 0 bases, and 22 bases had no gene match. This CDR3 is built from 21 residues. CDR3 sequence (DNA): TGTGCCAGCAGCGTAGAGCCCTCCTCTAGATTTATAGCGGGAGCACGAGAGACCCAGTACTTC. Its protein is CASSVEPSSRFIAGARETQYF.

The rearrangement uses TRBV27 and TRBJ1-3; D unclear. CDR3 length equals 14 residues. Per germline, CDR1 MNHEY and CDR2 SMNVEV (reference sequence). Trimming shortened V by 6 bases and J by 4 bases, and 13 bases separated the two germline ends. CDR3 sequence: CASSSPLLGNTIYF. CDR3 coding DNA: TGTGCCAGCAGCTCCCCCCTCCTGGGAAACACCATATATTTT.

The chain links TRBV14 to TRBJ2-5; no definite D call. This CDR3 contains 14 residues. Trimming removed 0 bases at V and 2 bases at J, with 7 bases between. Germline CDR1 is SGHDN and CDR2 is FVKESK. CDR3 nucleotide sequence: TGTGCCAGCAGCCAAGATGGGCTACAAGAGACCCAGTACTTC. Amino acid sequence: CASSQDGLQETQYF.

The chain has TRBV4-1 and TRBJ2-2; 10 bases match TRBD2. Trimming removed 2 bases from V and 6 bases from J; junction bases left unmatched: 9. CDR1 MGHRA and CDR2 YSYEKL come from the germline V gene. The CDR3 is 17 amino acids. The CDR3 DNA follows: TGCGCCAGCAGCCAACACCCAAGCGGGGGGGCCCCCGGGGAGCTGTTTTTT. Residues: CASSQHPSGGAPGELFF.

The V call is TRBV5-4, the J call TRBJ1-2; possible D gene TRBD1, 6 bases. The ends were cut back, 5 bases at V and 2 bases at J, with 10 bases in the middle. This CDR3 comprises 13 residues. From germline, CDR1 is SGHNT and CDR2 YYREEE (reference sequence). In DNA form, the CDR3 reads TGTGCCAGCAGAGGTCAGGGGAACTATGGCTACACCTTC. Its protein is CASRGQGNYGYTF.

V and J are TRBV29-1 and TRBJ1-2; 8 nucleotides align to TRBD1. Germline-derived CDR1 and CDR2 are SQVTM and ANQGSEA. The CDR3 runs 13 residues. The V and J ends lost 8 bases and 1 base, in that order; junction bases with no gene match: 6. The CDR3 bases are TGCAGCTCTCCGGGACAGGATAACTATGGCTACACCTTC. Its protein product is CSSPGQDNYGYTF.